This is a list of T cell receptor beta chains from one sample in a study of the immune and genomic landscape of osteosarcoma. Method: immunoSEQ multiplex PCR; TCRdb's copy keeps in-frame clones and lacks some. The data show some 5,000 clones, around 80% seen once. The sample comprised osteosarcoma tumor tissue from the lung. The receptors derive from a human donor with osteosarcoma. Each CDR3 is given with its conserved first and last residue. The order of the fields is V gene, J gene, clone size, CDR3 protein. Where a row states a size, it is once, few, many or the class of an expanded clone; other rows omit it.

V: TRBV7-3; J: TRBJ2-7; size: -; CDR3: CASSFQGEAEQYF
V: TRBV7-2; J: TRBJ2-2; size: -; CDR3: CASSLILAGELFF
V: TRBV15; J: TRBJ1-5; size: -; CDR3: CASSMGGNQPQHF
V: TRBV11-2; J: TRBJ1-1; size: -; CDR3: CASSSGKTGRNTEAFF
V: TRBV15; J: TRBJ1-5; size: -; CDR3: CATSRDKKTGGTQPQHF
V: TRBV5-8; J: TRBJ1-2; size: -; CDR3: CASSLAGELGYTF
V: TRBV5-1; J: TRBJ2-7; size: -; CDR3: CASSVSSGSPSSYEQYF
V: TRBV10-3; J: TRBJ2-1; size: few; CDR3: CAIRPRSNNEQFF
V: TRBV4-1; J: TRBJ2-4; size: -; CDR3: CASSPRLAGQFIAKNIQYF
V: TRBV6-5; J: TRBJ2-7; size: -; CDR3: CASSYSVAYEQYF
V: TRBV11-3; J: TRBJ2-7; size: once; CDR3: CASSLDPTSGRALFF
V: TRBV28; J: TRBJ2-1; size: -; CDR3: CASSLLGTGGLHEQFF
V: TRBV25-1; J: TRBJ2-5; size: -; CDR3: CASSFQVLETQYF
V: TRBV5-6; J: TRBJ1-2; size: once; CDR3: CASSLLNRGPEIYGYTF
V: TRBV7-3; J: TRBJ2-6; size: -; CDR3: CASSFIGTGANVLTF
V: TRBV5-1; J: TRBJ1-3; size: -; CDR3: CASSSSPGSSSGNTIYF
V: TRBV7-2; J: TRBJ2-5; size: -; CDR3: CASTPSRGWETQYF
V: TRBV27; J: TRBJ2-1; size: once; CDR3: CASSGPGEGNEQFF
V: TRBV27; J: TRBJ2-1; size: -; CDR3: CASSLYELGLAGNEQFF
V: TRBV4-3; J: TRBJ1-2; size: few; CDR3: CASSQDRKGGGYGYTF
V: TRBV4-1; J: TRBJ2-5; size: once; CDR3: CASSQDRGGRGQETQYF
V: TRBV27; J: TRBJ1-1; size: once; CDR3: CASSSQARVLGTEAFF
V: TRBV10-3; J: TRBJ2-5; size: -; CDR3: CAISHTGPEETQYF
V: TRBV7-2; J: TRBJ2-7; size: once; CDR3: CASSSGTRGYEQYF
V: TRBV2; J: TRBJ2-7; size: -; CDR3: CASSGGQGSYEQYF
V: TRBV12-5; J: TRBJ2-5; size: few; CDR3: CASGFSGMGETQYF
V: TRBV30; J: TRBJ2-1; size: -; CDR3: CAWSVVPGGSGIGQFF
V: TRBV11-2; J: TRBJ2-5; size: -; CDR3: CASSLAPQETQYF
V: TRBV7-3; J: TRBJ1-6; size: -; CDR3: CASSSGPNNSPLHF
V: TRBV27; J: TRBJ2-6; size: -; CDR3: CASSSRTGTGANVLTF
V: TRBV30; J: TRBJ1-4; size: -; CDR3: CACGTPNEKLFF
V: TRBV6-1; J: TRBJ2-7; size: once; CDR3: CASSEVSRTYEQYF
V: TRBV5-1; J: TRBJ2-7; size: -; CDR3: CASSGGALTPYEQYF
V: TRBV6-1; J: TRBJ2-5; size: medium-sized; CDR3: CASTMREKETQYF
V: TRBV5-4; J: TRBJ2-7; size: -; CDR3: CASSTGLANYEQYF
V: TRBV6-1; J: TRBJ1-5; size: -; CDR3: CASSVDSGLGRHF
V: TRBV21-1; J: TRBJ1-1; size: -; CDR3: CASSRARGDTEAFF
V: TRBV4-2; J: TRBJ2-1; size: once; CDR3: CASSQDWVLNEQFF
V: TRBV12-5; J: TRBJ2-5; size: -; CDR3: CASGRRRPGQIQETQYF
V: TRBV15; J: TRBJ1-6; size: -; CDR3: CATSRPADNSPLHF
V: TRBV5-1; J: TRBJ2-7; size: -; CDR3: CASRFEDGLYEQYF
V: TRBV11-1; J: TRBJ2-3; size: few; CDR3: CASSLEGDTQYF
V: TRBV2; J: TRBJ2-7; size: few; CDR3: CASSEELASEQYF
V: TRBV6-5; J: TRBJ2-7; size: -; CDR3: CASSYRYPGQPYEQYF
V: TRBV5-6; J: TRBJ2-1; size: -; CDR3: CASSSGRGEQFF
V: TRBV4-3; J: TRBJ1-2; size: -; CDR3: CASSQDYYLGYTF
V: TRBV10-3; J: TRBJ1-2; size: -; CDR3: CAISEPETGVNYGYTF
V: TRBV9; J: TRBJ2-2; size: -; CDR3: CASSEEMFTGELFF
V: TRBV9; J: TRBJ2-1; size: few; CDR3: CASSPRTVAGGDNEQFF
V: TRBV7-8; J: TRBJ2-3; size: -; CDR3: CASSLVKVTDTQYF